The 21 T cell receptor beta chains below were found in one sample sequenced in a study of blood T cells in healthy people across ages. For the second PCR, which ran for about 6 to 11 cycles, a sample-barcoded 5' primer and a J-beta primer mix were used. TCRdb reprocessed the 5' RACE reads via MiXCR and lists one record per CDR3 protein. This table holds about 1.6 million distinct CDR3 sequences, around 35% found once. Sample: blood. The receptors shown here come from a woman aged 30 to 39 in good health.

The V and J genes are TRBV3-1 and TRBJ2-3, with 8 bases matching TRBD2. V gave up 4 bases and J gave up 4 bases; unmatched junction bases: 7. Germline-derived CDR1 and CDR2 are LGHDT and YNNKEL (reference sequence). The CDR3 is 15 amino acids. DNA for the CDR3: TGTGCCAGCAGCCTCGGGGGGGGCCTTTCAGATACGCAGTATTTT. Protein sequence: CASSLGGGLSDTQYF.

This clonotype turned up a few times. The rearrangement uses TRBV9 and TRBJ2-6; D remains ambiguous. The CDR3 is made up of 11 amino acids. Trimming cost V 7 bases and J 2 bases, with 1 base left between them. Looked up from germline, CDR1 is SGDLS and CDR2 is YYNGEE. The CDR3 reads CASAGANVLTF. The CDR3 nucleotides read TGTGCCAGCGCTGGGGCCAACGTCCTGACTTTC.

This clonotype showed up just a few times. The chain links TRBV27 to TRBJ1-5; D call uncertain. CDR1 MNHEY and CDR2 SMNVEV come from the germline V gene (reference sequence). This CDR3 is built from 15 residues. Trimming removed 5 bases at V and 0 bases at J, with 11 bases between. The CDR3 region is CASSAHGNSNQPQHF. CDR3 DNA: TGTGCCAGCAGTGCCCACGGTAATAGCAATCAGCCCCAGCATTTT.

This clonotype was counted between two and nine times. The V call is TRBV10-1, the J call TRBJ2-2, with D maybe TRBD1 (6 bases). The germline CDR1 and CDR2 sequences are WNHNN and SYGVQD (reference sequence). V gave up 8 bases and J gave up 0 bases, with 13 bases separating them. The CDR3 contains 15 residues. The CDR3 bases are TGCGCCAGCTCGGTGGGGACACCGAACACCGGGGAGCTGTTTTTT. This gives the protein CASSVGTPNTGELFF.

The V call is TRBV28, the J call TRBJ2-7; 9 bases line up with TRBD1. This CDR3 is built from 16 residues. CDR1 and CDR2 from the germline V gene are MDHEN and SYDVKM. V shed 1 base, J shed 3 bases, and the junction held 7 bases outside the gene matches. CDR3 bases: TGTGCCAGCAGTTTATTAGCCGGGACAGGGCTCTACGAGCAGTACTTC. Protein: CASSLLAGTGLYEQYF.

This rearrangement joins TRBV3-1 to TRBJ1-1; 7 nucleotides agree with TRBD1. CDR3 length: 16 residues. Germline trimming cut 4 bases from V and 0 bases from J; bases unmatched to any gene: 8. Germline V lookup: CDR1 LGHDT, CDR2 YNNKEL (reference sequence). CDR3 protein: CASSLSTGPMNTEAFF. The DNA for the CDR3 is TGTGCCAGCAGCCTGTCGACAGGGCCTATGAACACTGAAGCTTTCTTT.

This chain uses TRBV30 with TRBJ2-7; 13 bases align to TRBD2. V was pared by 5 bases and J by 4 bases, with 5 bases of the junction left unmatched. This CDR3 region has 14 residues. The V gene's germline CDR1 is GTSNPN and CDR2 SVGIG (reference sequence). The CDR3 protein is CAWRGLAGAYEQYF. The CDR3 DNA sequence: TGTGCCTGGCGAGGACTAGCGGGAGCGTACGAGCAGTACTTC.

This clonotype has only a few counts. The CDR3 coding sequence is TGCAGCGTCGTCGAGGTTCACCAAGAGACCCAGTTCTTC. It yields the protein CSVVEVHQETQFF. The genes are TRBV29-1 and TRBJ2-5; no clear D. TRBJ2-1 explains the end of the DNA better; the J call may be wrong. This CDR3 has 13 amino acids. The germline V gene encodes CDR1 SQVTM and CDR2 ANQGSEA.

This clonotype was counted between two and nine times. V gene TRBV3-1 combines with J gene TRBJ1-6; D not resolved. The CDR3 runs 17 residues. V gave up 6 bases and J gave up 1 base, with 16 bases separating them. Germline CDR1 and CDR2: LGHDT and YNNKEL (reference sequence). The CDR3 sequence: CASSGPEVGSYNSPLHF. The CDR3 DNA sequence: TGTGCCAGCAGTGGACCCGAGGTAGGGTCCTATAATTCACCCCTCCACTTT.

The chain uses TRBV28 and TRBJ2-3; 12 bases align to TRBD2. Trimming cost V 5 bases and J 10 bases; bases outside gene matches: 13. CDR1 and CDR2 from the germline V gene are MDHEN and SYDVKM. The CDR3 contains 16 residues. CDR3: CASSPMGTSGRYPQYF. The CDR3, as DNA: TGTGCCAGCAGTCCAATGGGGACTAGCGGGCGTTATCCGCAGTATTTT.

The chain links TRBV4-1 to TRBJ1-4, with TRBD1 matching 8 bases. Germline CDR1 MGHRA, CDR2 YSYEKL. V lost 2 bases to trimming and J lost 3 bases; unmatched junction nucleotides: 8. There are 17 residues in the CDR3. The CDR3 nucleotides read TGCGCCAGCAGCCAACCGACAGGGGATTATGCTAATGAAAAACTGTTTTTT. Its translation: CASSQPTGDYANEKLFF.

This chain joins TRBV2 and TRBJ2-5; 9 bases are shared with TRBD2. Germline loops: CDR1 SNHLY, CDR2 FYNNEI. The V gene end was trimmed by 6 bases and the J gene end by 5 bases; junction bases not matched to a gene: 10. This CDR3 is 15 amino acids long. In DNA form, the CDR3 reads TGTGCCAGCAGGGGATTGGGACTAGCTAAGGAGACCCAGTACTTC. Its translation is CASRGLGLAKETQYF.

V usage is TRBV20-1 and J usage is TRBJ1-2, with D possibly being TRBD1 (5 bases). The CDR3 sequence is 15 residues long. Germline V gene lookup returns CDR1 DFQATT and CDR2 SNEGSKA (reference sequence). V was shortened by 1 base and J by 4 bases, with 16 bases between the two germline ends. The DNA for the CDR3 is TGCAGTGCTAGAGGTGAAAGGGGCGGATTCTATGGCTACACCTTC. Translation: CSARGERGGFYGYTF.

The chain is built from TRBV12-3 or TRBV12-4 and TRBJ1-5; weak D call: TRBD1 (6 bases). There are 16 residues in the CDR3. V was trimmed by 5 bases and J by 1 base, leaving 15 bases between them. CDR3 coding DNA: TGTGCCAGCAGTAAGGGGGGGGGTGTAAGCAATCAGCCCCAGCATTTT. Protein: CASSKGGGVSNQPQHF.

This clonotype was found a few times. CDR3 nucleotide sequence: TGCAGTGCTATGGACAGGGTGCGAGGTAGCAATCAGCCCCAGCATTTT. This codes for CSAMDRVRGSNQPQHF. The chain couples TRBV20-1 to TRBJ1-5, with TRBD1 identical over 8 bases. After removal of 4 bases from V and 0 bases from J, the junction contained 8 bases not matched to a gene. The germline CDR1 and CDR2 sequences are DFQATT and SNEGSKA (reference sequence). The CDR3 extends over 16 amino acids.

This chain connects TRBV27 to TRBJ2-1; D is perhaps TRBD1 (6 bases). The CDR3 consists of 17 residues. V was pared by 5 bases and J by 6 bases, with 23 bases between. Germline lookup yields CDR1 MNHEY and CDR2 SMNVEV (reference sequence). The CDR3 loop reads CASSPIKGKGDTNEQFF. Written as DNA, the CDR3 is TGTGCCAGCAGTCCAATTAAGGGCAAGGGGGATACCAATGAGCAGTTCTTC.

The chain is built from TRBV11-2 and TRBJ2-1; TRBD2 matches at 8 bases. Trimming took 5 bases from V and 3 from J; bases not matched to a gene: 18. The CDR3 spans 19 residues. The V gene's germline CDR1 is SGHAT and CDR2 FQNNGV. CDR3 nucleotide sequence: TGTGCCAGCAGCCCTGGACTAGCAGGGAGCGAGCACAACTACAATGAGCAGTTCTTC. Translated, it gives CASSPGLAGSEHNYNEQFF.

Note on this clonotype: A read error is possible here, since a much larger clone lies one base away. The rearrangement links TRBV12-3 or TRBV12-4 to TRBJ2-3, with TRBD1 identical over 8 bases. The CDR3 has 14 amino acids. For the CDR3, the DNA is TGTGCCAGCAGTAGAGGACAGGGCAGAGATGCGCAGTATTTT. Protein product: CASSRGQGRDAQYF.

The rearrangement uses TRBV5-6 and TRBJ2-5, with a weak D call TRBD1 (7 bases). Germline loops: CDR1 SGHDT, CDR2 YYEEEE. The V end lost 4 bases, the J end lost 3 bases, and 22 bases lay between the germline ends. The CDR3 loop spans 17 amino acids. The CDR3 protein is CASSPRQGLTTKETQYF. The CDR3 coding sequence is TGTGCCAGCAGCCCCCGACAGGGACTGACGACCAAAGAGACCCAGTACTTC.

The V call is TRBV9, the J call TRBJ2-7; D is ambiguous. Deletions cut 7 bases from V and 1 base from J, with 12 bases between. This CDR3 is 13 amino acids long. Germline V gives CDR1 SGDLS, CDR2 YYNGEE. DNA of the CDR3: TGTGCCAGCGGCGAAGGGCAGTCCTACGAGCAGTACTTC. Translating it yields CASGEGQSYEQYF.

The V call is TRBV7-3, the J call TRBJ2-5; D may be TRBD2 (7 bases). The V gene lost 0 bases and the J gene lost 4 bases, with 12 bases spanning the gap. CDR1 SGHTA and CDR2 FQGTGA come from the germline V gene. The CDR3 sequence is 15 residues long. CDR3 sequence reads: CASSLTSRGGETQYF. Here the CDR3 DNA reads TGTGCCAGCAGCTTAACGTCGAGGGGGGGAGAGACCCAGTACTTC.